The rows below give T cell receptor beta chains drawn from one sample of a study of cytomegalovirus exposure and HLA in healthy donors. TCRdb keeps only in-frame clones here, not all; method: immunoSEQ multiplex PCR. The data contain under 150,000 clones, roughly three quarters of them singletons. The sample consisted of PBMCs. These receptors were obtained from a woman aged 40-49 years in good health and CMV-seronegative. Both conserved end residues are part of each CDR3. D genes are given only for firm matches. The size field is filled for only some rows; it gives once, few, many or a size class.

J gene | clone size | D gene | V gene | CDR3 DNA | CDR3 protein
TRBJ2-7 | . | . | TRBV19 | TGTGCCAGTATAGCGCCTTCCTACGAGCAGTACTTC | CASIAPSYEQYF
TRBJ2-7 | few | . | TRBV30 | TGTGCCTGGAGTGTGGACTTCTACGAGCAGTACTTC | CAWSVDFYEQYF
TRBJ2-7 | . | TRBD1 | TRBV6-1 | TGTGCCAGCAGTCCGGGACAGATCTACGAGCAGTACTTC | CASSPGQIYEQYF
TRBJ2-3 | once | . | TRBV6-5 | TGTGCCAGCAGTTACTCGGGGGCACTCAAAGATACGCAGTATTTT | CASSYSGALKDTQYF
TRBJ1-3 | . | . | TRBV11-3 | TGTGCCAGCAGCTTCGGACTGGGGAACACCATATATTTT | CASSFGLGNTIYF
TRBJ1-2 | . | TRBD1 | TRBV5-4 | TGTGCCAGCACCCTTGGGGCCTATACAGGGGGCTCTGGCTACACCTTC | CASTLGAYTGGSGYTF
TRBJ2-5 | . | TRBD1 | TRBV29-1 | TGCAGCCTTACAGGGGGCGCAAAGACCCAGTACTTC | CSLTGGAKTQYF
TRBJ1-6 | . | TRBD1 | TRBV2 | TGTGCCAGCAGCGACAGGGGTGGGTATTCACCCCTCCACTTT | CASSDRGGYSPLHF
TRBJ2-1 | . | . | TRBV6-1 | TGTGCCAGCAGTGACCCGACGGGAAGGAAGGTTGAGCAGTTCTTC | CASSDPTGRKVEQFF
TRBJ2-1 | once | TRBD2 | TRBV4-1 | TGCGCCAGCAGCCAAGCCTTTGGACTAGCGGGATCGAACAATGAGCAGTTCTTC | CASSQAFGLAGSNNEQFF
TRBJ1-6 | few | . | TRBV28 | TGTGCCAGCAGTTCGCCAGGGAATCCGAATTCACCCCTCCACTTT | CASSSPGNPNSPLHF
TRBJ1-4 | few | . | TRBV10-2 | TGCGCCAGCAGTCTGTCACGGGAAAAACTGTTTTTT | CASSLSREKLFF
TRBJ1-2 | . | TRBD1 | TRBV4-1 | TGCGCCAGCAGCCAAAGGGACAGGGGCTATGGCTACACCTTC | CASSQRDRGYGYTF
TRBJ1-1 | few | TRBD1 | TRBV6-1 | TGTGCCACACTGGACAGGGGAGAGAACACTGAAGCTTTCTTT | CATLDRGENTEAFF
TRBJ2-2 | . | TRBD1 | TRBV6-6 | TGTGCCAGCACCGGGGACAGGGAGAGTTCCGGGGAGCTGTTTTTT | CASTGDRESSGELFF
TRBJ1-2 | . | . | TRBV6-6 | TGTGCCAGCAGTTACTCTACGCATCGGTCGGGCTATGGCTACACCTTC | CASSYSTHRSGYGYTF
TRBJ2-3 | . | . | TRBV7-8 | TGTGCCAGCAGCTCCCAGGGGCAGGGCGGGAGGTATTTT | CASSSQGQGGRYF